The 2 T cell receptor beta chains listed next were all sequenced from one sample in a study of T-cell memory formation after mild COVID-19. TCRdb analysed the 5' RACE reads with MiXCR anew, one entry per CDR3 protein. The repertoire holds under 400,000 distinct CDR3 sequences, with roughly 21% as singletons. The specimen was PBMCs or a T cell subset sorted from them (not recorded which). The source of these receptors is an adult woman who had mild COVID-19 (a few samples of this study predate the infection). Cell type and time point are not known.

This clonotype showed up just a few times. The CDR3 protein is CASSVAPAGGISYNEQFF. CDR3 sequence (DNA): TGTGCCAGCAGCGTGGCCCCGGCAGGGGGGATCTCCTACAATGAGCAGTTCTTC. V is TRBV9 and J is TRBJ2-1, with a possible D match to TRBD1 (7 bases). This CDR3 is built from 18 residues. V was trimmed by 2 bases and J by 0 bases, leaving 18 bases between them. Looked up from germline, CDR1 is SGDLS and CDR2 is YYNGEE.

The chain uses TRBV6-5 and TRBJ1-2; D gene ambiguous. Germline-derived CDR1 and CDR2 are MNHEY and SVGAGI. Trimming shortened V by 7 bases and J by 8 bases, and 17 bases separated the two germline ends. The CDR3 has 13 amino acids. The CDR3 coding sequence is TGTGCCAGCACTAGTTCTCGGGCTGGGGGCTACACCTTC. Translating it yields CASTSSRAGGYTF.